Presented here are 27 T cell receptor beta chains from one specimen sequenced in a study of CD8 T cells in ankylosing spondylitis (dated by TCRdb to 2017 to 2019). Libraries were built with 5' RACE. The sequencer listed for this sample is Illumina HiSeq 2500. The public sequencing data were trimmed at Q25 with fastp and processed into clonotypes with MiXCR by TCRdb, which kept only in-frame beta chains. Under each unique CDR3 protein, matching rows form one entry showing the most common genes and DNA. The sample table records 290,000 or so distinct CDR3 sequences; 20% to 25% of these occur just once. The leading ten clones occupy around 3.2% of the sample. The sample consisted of blood, either unsorted or a sorted T cell fraction (not recorded which). All receptors come from a female donor with ankylosing spondylitis or in good health (not recorded which).

The chain recombines TRBV24-1 with TRBJ2-1; 7 bases are shared with TRBD2. Losses at the gene ends were 5 bases for V and 4 bases for J; bases not matched to a gene: 4. The CDR3 sequence is 14 residues long. Germline CDR1 is KGHDR and CDR2 is SFDVKD. Written as DNA, the CDR3 is TGTGCCACCAGTGCGGGACTATCATACAATGAGCAGTTCTTC. Protein product: CATSAGLSYNEQFF.

The chain carries TRBV5-1 and TRBJ1-6, with D perhaps TRBD1 (6 bases). Germline V gene lookup returns CDR1 SGHRS and CDR2 YFSETQ. Trimming left V 3 bases short and J 7 bases short, with 14 bases between. This CDR3 contains 15 residues. This CDR3 is CASSWGGTTNSPLHF. CDR3 sequence (DNA): TGCGCCAGCAGCTGGGGCGGGACAACGAATTCACCCCTCCACTTT.

The V call is TRBV20-1, the J call TRBJ2-2; D is uncertain. This CDR3 comprises 13 residues. V was pared by 1 base and J by 4 bases, with 7 bases between. Germline CDR1 reads DFQATT; CDR2 reads SNEGSKA (reference sequence). The CDR3, as DNA: TGCAGTGCTAGAGGGCGTAGCACCGGGGAGCTGTTTTTT. This gives the protein CSARGRSTGELFF.

This chain joins TRBV15 and TRBJ2-7, with 7 bases that match TRBD2. The germline V gene encodes CDR1 LNHNV and CDR2 YYDKDF (reference sequence). Trimming took 5 bases from V and 9 from J; bases not matched to a gene: 13. The CDR3 runs 14 residues. The CDR3 region has the DNA TGTGCCACCAGCGGGGGAGGGCAGAGTGCGAGGCAGTACTTC. It codes for CATSGGGQSARQYF.

In its sample, this clonotype was seen many times. J is TRBJ1-2 and V is TRBV29-1; the D is unclear. Germline CDR1 reads SQVTM; CDR2 reads ANQGSEA. Trimming removed 3 bases at V and 10 bases at J, with 12 bases between. The CDR3 has 11 amino acids. Here the CDR3 DNA reads TGCAGCGTTGAGACAACTCTTGTCTACACCTTC. It translates to CSVETTLVYTF.

This clonotype turned up a few times. The rearrangement uses TRBV12-3 or TRBV12-4 and TRBJ1-2; 8 positions agree with TRBD1. After removal of 2 bases from V and 3 bases from J, the junction contained 8 bases not matched to a gene. The CDR3 is 16 residues long. CDR3 in DNA: TGTGCCAGCAGTTTATTGGGGACGACAGGGGACTATGGCTACACCTTC. The encoded protein is CASSLLGTTGDYGYTF.

The chain carries TRBV29-1 and TRBJ2-7; unclear D gene. The CDR3 extends over 14 amino acids. Germline CDR1 is SQVTM and CDR2 is ANQGSEA. Trimming removed 5 bases from V and 0 bases from J, with 14 bases in between. The CDR3 DNA reads TGCAGCGTTTTTGCCGAGACTGGCTCCTACGAGCAGTACTTC. Its protein is CSVFAETGSYEQYF.

The CDR3 bases are TGTGCCACCAGTTGGGGTGTGCTGAACACTGAAGCTTTCTTT. As protein: CATSWGVLNTEAFF. The chain is built from TRBV24-1 and TRBJ1-1; D remains unclear. The germline gives CDR1 KGHDR, CDR2 SFDVKD. The V gene lost 6 bases and the J gene lost 0 bases, with 10 bases spanning the gap. This CDR3 has 14 residues.

The chain is built from TRBV7-2 and TRBJ1-1, with D perhaps matching TRBD1 (5 bases). Trimming took off 5 bases at V and 11 bases at J, with 18 bases between the two ends. CDR3 size: 13 residues. Per germline, CDR1 SGHTA and CDR2 FQGNSA. The CDR3 spells CASSLFAGGRAFF. CDR3 bases: TGTGCCAGCAGCCTTTTCGCGGGGGGAAGGGCTTTCTTT.

V usage is TRBV7-9 and J usage is TRBJ2-1; D is uncertain. CDR1 is SEHNR, CDR2 FQNEAQ, per germline (reference sequence). The V end was cut by 7 bases, the J end by 6 bases, with 4 bases between. The length of the CDR3 is 10 residues. CDR3 residues: CASIGNEQFF. In nucleotides, the CDR3 is TGTGCCAGCATTGGCAATGAGCAGTTCTTC. Full variable domain (missing parts from reference TRBV7-9 and TRBJ2-1): DTGVSQNPRHKITKRGQNVTFRCDPISEHNRLYWYRQTLGQGPEFLTYFQNEAQLEKSRLLSDRFSAERPKGSFSTLEIQRTEQGDSAMYLCASIGNEQFFGPGTRLTVL.

The CDR3 protein is CASSLDGINEQFF. Here the CDR3 DNA reads TGTGCCAGCAGTTTAGATGGGATCAATGAGCAGTTCTTC. The gene calls are TRBV12-3 or TRBV12-4 and TRBJ2-1; D gene uncertain. V was trimmed by 1 base and J by 6 bases, leaving 7 bases between them. The CDR3 spans 13 residues.

On this clonotype: This CDR3 fails to terminate in the conserved phenylalanine or tryptophan, so it likely reflects a read error. J is TRBJ2-3 and V is TRBV19, with 11 bases identical to TRBD2. V was pared by 6 bases and J by 3 bases, with 5 bases of the junction left unmatched. CDR1 is LNHDA, CDR2 SQIVND, per germline (reference sequence). The CDR3 runs 15 residues. The chain's CDR3 is CASRLTSGRTDTQYL. The CDR3 region has the DNA TGTGCCAGTAGGCTCACTAGCGGGAGAACAGATACGCAGTATTTA.

Ten or more counts support this clonotype. This chain connects TRBV3-1 to TRBJ2-5, with TRBD1 identical over 11 bases. This CDR3 comprises 17 residues. J lost 5 bases, V lost 2 bases, and 10 bases had no gene match. Germline assignment: CDR1 LGHDT and CDR2 YNNKEL (reference sequence). This CDR3 reads CASSQWRGQGARETQYF. The DNA of the CDR3 is TGTGCCAGCAGCCAATGGCGAGGACAGGGGGCCAGGGAGACCCAGTACTTC.

The V and J genes are TRBV29-1 and TRBJ1-2; TRBD1 is a possible D gene (5 bases). The ends were cut back, 7 bases at V and 4 bases at J, with 10 bases in the middle. This CDR3 has 11 residues. Germline CDR1 reads SQVTM; CDR2 reads ANQGSEA. CDR3 residues: CSARVRYGYTF. CDR3 DNA: TGCAGCGCCAGGGTACGCTATGGCTACACCTTC.

The chain recombines TRBV5-1 with TRBJ2-5; D perhaps matches TRBD1 (6 bases). CDR1 is SGHRS, CDR2 YFSETQ, per germline. With 2 bases removed from V and 0 bases from J, the gap between germline ends came to 11 bases. The CDR3 consists of 15 residues. The CDR3 region has the DNA TGCGCCAGCAGCTTAGGGGGAAGGGACCAAGAGACCCAGTACTTC. This encodes CASSLGGRDQETQYF. Supplemented by reference TRBV5-1 and TRBJ2-5, the full variable domain reads KAGVTQTPRYLIKTRGQQVTLSCSPISGHRSVSWYQQTPGQGLQFLFEYFSETQRNKGNFPGRFSGRQFSNSRSEMNVSTLELGDSALYLCASSLGGRDQETQYFGPGTRLLVL.

The chain recombines TRBV6-2 or TRBV6-3 with TRBJ2-7, with a possible D match to TRBD1 (6 bases). The CDR3 is 13 residues long. Germline assignment: CDR1 MNHEY and CDR2 SVGEGT. Trimming left V 10 bases short and J 5 bases short, with 18 bases between. The CDR3 here is CATSDSLEHEQYF. The CDR3 nucleotides are TGTGCCACTTCGGACAGCCTAGAGCACGAGCAGTACTTC.

This clonotype was counted between two and nine times. The rearrangement uses TRBV10-3 and TRBJ2-6; unclear D gene. This CDR3 spans 16 amino acids. CDR1 ENHRY and CDR2 SYGVKD come from the germline V gene. The germline V and J ends were trimmed by 0 bases and 1 base, with 7 bases remaining between them. This chain's CDR3 is CAISESTESGANVLTF. The CDR3 DNA reads as TGTGCCATCAGTGAGTCGACCGAATCTGGGGCCAACGTCCTGACTTTC.

The chain combines TRBV7-8 with TRBJ2-7; the match to TRBD2 covers 9 bases. After removal of 6 bases from V and 1 base from J, the junction contained 7 bases not matched to a gene. The CDR3 is 15 residues long. Germline V gene sequence: CDR1 SGHVS, CDR2 FQNEAQ. CDR3 sequence reads: CASSSSGKSSYEQYF. The DNA of the CDR3 is TGTGCCAGCAGTTCTAGCGGGAAGTCATCCTACGAGCAGTACTTC.

The chain combines TRBV27 with TRBJ2-7; tentatively, D is TRBD1 (5 bases). The CDR3 runs 11 residues. Germline CDR1 reads MNHEY; CDR2 reads SMNVEV (reference sequence). Trimming pared 6 bases from V and 7 bases from J, leaving 10 bases between. CDR3 DNA sequence: TGTGCCAGCAGCGCAGGGTTTGAGCAGTACTTC. Amino acid sequence: CASSAGFEQYF.

This clonotype was seen a handful of times. The chain joins TRBV2 to TRBJ2-1; D ambiguous. CDR1 is SNHLY and CDR2 is FYNNEI in the germline V gene. The CDR3 length is 13 residues. Trimming removed 2 bases from V and 6 bases from J, with 8 bases in between. The CDR3 DNA is TGTGCCAGCAGTGAAAGGCTATTCAATGAGCAGTTCTTC. Translation gives CASSERLFNEQFF.

The chain recombines TRBV29-1 with TRBJ1-1; D uncertain. The CDR3 covers 11 residues. Trimming removed 5 bases from V and 6 bases from J, with 10 bases in between. Per germline, CDR1 SQVTM and CDR2 ANQGSEA. In DNA form, the CDR3 reads TGCAGCGTTCTAGGAGTTCCTGAAGCTTTCTTT. This translates into CSVLGVPEAFF.

This clonotype appeared a few times. The chain uses TRBV5-1 and TRBJ1-5; maybe TRBD1 (5 bases). The CDR3 has 14 amino acids. The V and J ends lost 0 bases and 4 bases respectively, with 8 bases between them. Germline lookup yields CDR1 SGHRS and CDR2 YFSETQ. The CDR3 DNA follows: TGCGCCAGCAGCTTGGGACAGCGGAATCAGCCCCAGCATTTT. This encodes CASSLGQRNQPQHF.

This clonotype was picked up a small number of times. The chain employs TRBV5-6 and TRBJ1-2, with TRBD1 matching 7 bases. Per the germline V gene, CDR1 is SGHDT and CDR2 is YYEEEE. With 3 bases clipped from V and 0 bases from J, the junction kept 5 bases outside the gene matches. The CDR3 contains 15 residues. CDR3 sequence reads: CASSWQGEANYGYTF. For the CDR3, the DNA is TGTGCCAGCAGCTGGCAGGGGGAAGCTAACTATGGCTACACCTTC.

The V and J genes are TRBV4-2 and TRBJ2-6, with D possibly matching TRBD2 (5 bases). Trimming stripped 0 bases from V and 5 bases from J, with 11 bases between. CDR3 length equals 16 residues. The germline CDR1 and CDR2 sequences are LGHNA and YNFKEQ. DNA of the CDR3: TGTGCCAGCAGCCAAGATGGAGGTGTCTGGGCCAACGTCCTGACTTTC. Its translation is CASSQDGGVWANVLTF.

The table lists this clonotype with many counts. The chain links TRBV12-3 or TRBV12-4 to TRBJ2-1; D possibly corresponds to TRBD2 (7 bases). Trimming stripped 7 bases from V and 1 base from J, with 20 bases between. The CDR3 runs 17 residues. The CDR3 DNA reads as TGTGCCAGCATCCTGGGGGCTAGCGGAGAATCCTACAATGAGCAGTTCTTC. It specifies CASILGASGESYNEQFF.

This clonotype was seen more than once but under ten times. This chain uses TRBV2 with TRBJ2-2; D may be TRBD1 (6 bases). The CDR3 consists of 13 residues. In germline, CDR1 is SNHLY, CDR2 FYNNEI. V lost 8 bases, J lost 6 bases, and 13 bases lay in between. For the CDR3, the DNA is TGTGCCAGCCTCGAACAGGGCGCCGGGGAGCTGTTTTTT. Amino acids: CASLEQGAGELFF.

The CDR3 bases are TGTGCCAGTGGCTCAAATGAGGGAGAGACCCAGTACTTC. Its translation is CASGSNEGETQYF. This rearrangement joins TRBV10-3 to TRBJ2-5, with a tentative D call TRBD2 (5 bases). The CDR3 contains 13 residues. Germline V gene lookup returns CDR1 ENHRY and CDR2 SYGVKD. Between the trimmed V and J ends, which lost 10 bases and 4 bases, there was a span of 16 bases.